The present T cell receptor beta chain was sequenced within a study of OX40 agonist ivuxolimab in advanced cancers. Here immunoSEQ multiplex PCR was the method, and the copy in TCRdb shows in-frame clones only, minus some. The sample lists roughly 60,000 clones, 92% occurring once. This clone was recorded once. There are 15 residues in the CDR3. Per germline, CDR1 SGHRS and CDR2 YFSETQ. V was clipped by 4 bases and J by 0 bases; unmatched bases: 3. The clonotype was recovered from an adult with an advanced solid tumor such as melanoma, head and neck, liver or kidney cancer. The material was CD4+ or CD8+ T cells sorted from blood, obtained in a trial of the OX40 agonist ivuxolimab. The V gene is TRBV5-1, the J gene TRBJ2-3, with 9 bases aligning to TRBD2. DNA for the CDR3: TGCGCCAGCAGCCTCACTAGCGGGAGCACAGATACGCAGTATTTT. Its protein is CASSLTSGSTDTQYF.